The sequence of this T cell receptor (beta chain) was determined in a study of radiotherapy plus CTLA-4 blockade in lung cancer. Findings and limits, study-wide: Clones of tumor-derived TCRs expanded in blood after radiotherapy plus ipilimumab.

On this clone: Its antigen is unidentified.

Only in-frame clones appear in the TCRdb table, and some are missing; sequencing was by immunoSEQ multiplex PCR. The sample has around 59,000 clones; 70% to 85% are singletons. The study treated chemo-refractory metastatic non-small-cell lung cancer patients with focal radiation plus ipilimumab CTLA-4 blockade. The germline CDR1 and CDR2 sequences are MNHEY and SMNVEV (reference sequence). This CDR3 contains 15 residues. Trimming took 8 bases from V and 2 from J; bases not matched to a gene: 8. Material: peripheral blood, obtained from a patient treated with radiotherapy plus ipilimumab. The rearrangement uses TRBV27 and TRBJ2-1, with 8 nucleotides matching TRBD2. This TCR came from a human donor with non-small cell lung cancer who had a partial response to radiotherapy plus ipilimumab. Here the CDR3 reads CASLERGGTYNEQFF. DNA for the CDR3: TGTGCCAGCCTAGAACGGGGGGGCACCTACAATGAGCAGTTCTTC.